The next 21 T cell receptor beta chains were all read from a single sample in a study of blood T cell repertoires in COVID-19. Here immunoSEQ multiplex PCR was the method, and the copy in TCRdb shows in-frame clones only, minus some. There are about 130,000 clones in the sample; around 81% occur only once, and 12% lies in the top ten. The sequencing sample was made of peripheral blood. The receptors come from a man aged 55 to 70 with acute or convalescent COVID-19.

This clone was counted a few times. The chain links TRBV10-2 to TRBJ2-7; perhaps TRBD2 as D (5 bases). Germline V gives CDR1 WSHSY, CDR2 SAAADI. CDR3 length equals 15 residues. With 3 bases removed from V and 2 bases from J, the gap between germline ends came to 14 bases. CDR3 residues: CASSERGKGPYEQYF. In DNA form, the CDR3 reads TGCGCCAGCAGTGAACGGGGAAAGGGCCCCTACGAGCAGTACTTC.

The chain links TRBV2 to TRBJ2-5, with TRBD2 matching over 7 bases. The CDR3 is 14 amino acids. Germline trimming cut 1 base from V and 4 bases from J; bases unmatched to any gene: 3. CDR1 and CDR2 (germline): SNHLY, FYNNEI. The CDR3 nucleotides read TGTGCCAGCAGTGAAGGTGGGGGGGTAGAGACCCAGTACTTC. Translating gives CASSEGGGVETQYF. Based on the CDR3 plus reference TRBV2 and TRBJ2-5, the full variable domain is EPEVTQTPSHQVTQMGQEVILRCVPISNHLYFYWYRQILGQKVEFLVSFYNNEISEKSEIFDDQFSVERPDGSNFTLKIRSTKLEDSAMYFCASSEGGGVETQYFGPGTRLLVL.

The V and J genes are TRBV6-5 and TRBJ2-1; 7 bases fit TRBD2. Germline CDR1 and CDR2: MNHEY and SVGAGI. This CDR3 contains 13 residues. The V gene end was trimmed by 7 bases and the J gene end by 9 bases; junction bases not matched to a gene: 9. CDR3: CASTLAGTGEQFF. The CDR3 nucleotides read TGTGCCAGCACTTTAGCGGGCACGGGTGAGCAGTTCTTC.

This chain connects TRBV6-5 to TRBJ2-1; a possible D gene is TRBD1 (5 bases). The CDR3 runs 12 residues. The V end lost 10 bases, the J end lost 4 bases, and 11 bases lay between the germline ends. Per germline, CDR1 MNHEY and CDR2 SVGAGI. CDR3 sequence: CATSGFYNEQFF. The CDR3 region has the DNA TGTGCCACCTCAGGGTTTTACAATGAGCAGTTCTTC.

The V gene is TRBV28, the J gene TRBJ1-5; TRBD1 might be the D (6 bases). CDR3 length: 14 amino acids. V was pared by 5 bases and J by 9 bases, with 17 bases between. Germline V lookup: CDR1 MDHEN, CDR2 SYDVKM. The CDR3 reads CASSRGQLLRPQHF. Written as DNA, the CDR3 is TGTGCCAGCAGTCGTGGACAGCTCCTCCGGCCCCAGCATTTT. Together with reference TRBV28 and TRBJ1-5, the CDR3 gives the full variable domain: DVKVTQSSRYLVKRTGEKVFLECVQDMDHENMFWYRQDPGLGLRLIYFSYDVKMKEKGDIPEGYSVSREKKERFSLILESASTNQTSMYLCASSRGQLLRPQHFGDGTRLSIL.

The chain employs TRBV5-1 and TRBJ1-1; D gene ambiguous. Trimming left V 4 bases short and J 3 bases short, with 10 bases between. The length of the CDR3 is 13 residues. Germline V lookup: CDR1 SGHRS, CDR2 YFSETQ. CDR3 in DNA: TGCGCCAGCAGCAACCTAGGAGACACTGAAGCTTTCTTT. Amino acid sequence: CASSNLGDTEAFF.

The J gene is TRBJ2-1, the V gene TRBV5-1; TRBD2 aligns across 8 bases. This CDR3 has 16 residues. CDR1 is SGHRS and CDR2 is YFSETQ in the germline V gene. With 3 bases clipped from V and 6 bases from J, the junction kept 11 bases outside the gene matches. CDR3 region: CASSSPSGRSPNEQFF. For the CDR3, the DNA is TGCGCCAGCAGCTCACCGAGCGGGAGAAGTCCCAATGAGCAGTTCTTC.

J is TRBJ1-2 and V is TRBV5-5; 7 bases align to TRBD1. From germline, CDR1 is SGHKS and CDR2 YYEKEE (reference sequence). The CDR3 is 14 amino acids. V lost 4 bases and J lost 5; bases outside the gene matches: 8. CDR3 sequence reads: CASSPTGILYGYTF. As DNA, the CDR3 is TGTGCCAGCAGCCCGACAGGGATATTGTATGGCTACACCTTC.

The CDR3 here is CASSLGTNLNYGYTF. The CDR3 DNA reads TGTGCCAGCAGTCTGGGGACAAACCTTAACTATGGCTACACCTTC. V and J are TRBV9 and TRBJ1-2; weak D call: TRBD1 (6 bases). Trimming took 5 bases from V and 1 from J, leaving 15 bases between them. Germline V lookup: CDR1 SGDLS, CDR2 YYNGEE. The CDR3 is made up of 15 amino acids.

This rearrangement joins TRBV7-2 to TRBJ1-2; maybe TRBD1 (6 bases). CDR3 length equals 15 residues. Germline loops: CDR1 SGHTA, CDR2 FQGNSA. Trimming shortened V by 6 bases and J by 7 bases, and 21 bases separated the two germline ends. This CDR3 reads CASRFRGGGPPGYTF. In DNA, the CDR3 is TGTGCCAGCAGATTTCGGGGGGGCGGGCCCCCTGGCTACACCTTC.

Here the CDR3 reads CATSRDVQETDTQYF. Written as DNA, the CDR3 is TGTGCCACCAGCAGAGATGTACAGGAGACAGATACGCAGTATTTT. V gene TRBV15 combines with J gene TRBJ2-3, with D possibly TRBD1 on 5 matching bases. CDR1 is LNHNV, CDR2 YYDKDF, per germline (reference sequence). V was cut by 0 bases and J by 3 bases, with 10 bases left in between. This CDR3 has 15 amino acids.

This clone occurred a few times. The chain employs TRBV7-3 and TRBJ2-2, with 8 bases lining up with TRBD2. With 4 bases clipped from V and 6 bases from J, the junction kept 13 bases outside the gene matches. Germline CDR1 reads SGHTA; CDR2 reads FQGTGA. The CDR3 totals 17 residues. The DNA for the CDR3 is TGTGCCAGCAGCTCAACTAGCGGTCGAGGTTTCCCCGGGGAGCTGTTTTTT. It encodes CASSSTSGRGFPGELFF. Full variable domain (remainder filled in from reference TRBV7-3 and TRBJ2-2): GAGVSQTPSNKVTEKGKYVELRCDPISGHTALYWYRQSLGQGPEFLIYFQGTGAADDSGLPNDRFFAVRPEGSVSTLKIQRTERGDSAVYLCASSSTSGRGFPGELFFGEGSRLTVL.

The chain has TRBV29-1 and TRBJ2-5; D is uncertain. CDR3 length equals 10 residues. Germline loops: CDR1 SQVTM, CDR2 ANQGSEA. V lost 6 bases and J 7 bases, leaving 9 bases between the germline ends. In nucleotides, the CDR3 is TGCAGCGTGATGCTCGGGACCCAGTACTTC. Protein: CSVMLGTQYF.

The chain employs TRBV28 and TRBJ2-5; 8 bases are shared with TRBD1. The germline V gene has CDR1 MDHEN and CDR2 SYDVKM. V trimming: 5 bases; J trimming: 5 bases; junction bases outside the gene matches: 10. The CDR3 is 15 residues long. The CDR3 loop is CASSAPGGDYETQYF. The CDR3 DNA follows: TGTGCCAGCAGTGCCCCAGGGGGCGATTATGAGACCCAGTACTTC. The variable domain in full, with the rest retrieved from reference TRBV28 and TRBJ2-5, is DVKVTQSSRYLVKRTGEKVFLECVQDMDHENMFWYRQDPGLGLRLIYFSYDVKMKEKGDIPEGYSVSREKKERFSLILESASTNQTSMYLCASSAPGGDYETQYFGPGTRLLVL.

The gene calls are TRBV5-1 and TRBJ2-7; possible D gene TRBD1, 6 bases. This CDR3 region has 13 residues. Deletions cut 3 bases from V and 1 base from J, with 8 bases between. Germline V gene lookup returns CDR1 SGHRS and CDR2 YFSETQ. Here the CDR3 DNA reads TGCGCCAGCAGCTGGACAGTATCCTACGAGCAGTACTTC. Encoded protein: CASSWTVSYEQYF.

This clone was seen once. CDR3 loop: CASSPGTGNYGYTF. CDR3 DNA sequence: TGCGCCAGCAGCCCGGGGACAGGCAACTATGGCTACACCTTC. This chain connects TRBV5-1 to TRBJ1-2; TRBD1 agrees at 8 bases. V lost 4 bases, J lost 2 bases, and 4 bases stayed unmatched. Germline lookup yields CDR1 SGHRS and CDR2 YFSETQ. The CDR3 has 14 residues.

The chain uses TRBV4-1 and TRBJ2-3, with 9 bases lining up with TRBD2. The CDR3 is 15 amino acids. The germline CDR1 and CDR2 sequences are MGHRA and YSYEKL. The trim removed 0 bases at V and 11 bases at J, leaving 9 bases unmatched. The CDR3 region has the DNA TGCGCCAGCAGCCAAGAGGGTAGCGGGAGATTGGGGCAGTATTTT. Its protein product is CASSQEGSGRLGQYF.

This chain links TRBV28 with TRBJ1-1; 9 bases fit TRBD1. In germline, CDR1 is MDHEN, CDR2 SYDVKM. This CDR3 contains 15 residues. The V segment lost 5 bases and the J segment 6 bases; nucleotides outside the gene matches: 10. Here the CDR3 reads CASSPGQGWWAEAFF. The CDR3 DNA reads TGTGCCAGCAGTCCCGGACAGGGGTGGTGGGCTGAAGCTTTCTTT.

The J gene is TRBJ2-7, the V gene TRBV29-1; TRBD1 matches 9 bases. The V segment lost 5 bases and the J segment 5 bases; nucleotides outside the gene matches: 4. The CDR3 loop spans 12 amino acids. Looked up from germline, CDR1 is SQVTM and CDR2 is ANQGSEA. CDR3 sequence (DNA): TGCAGCGTTAAGGGACAGGGACACGAGCAGTACTTC. Amino acid sequence: CSVKGQGHEQYF.

V usage is TRBV18 and J usage is TRBJ1-4, with D perhaps TRBD1 (5 bases). In germline, CDR1 is KGHSH, CDR2 LQKENI. V lost 2 bases to trimming and J lost 4 bases, with 8 bases between them. This CDR3 is built from 14 residues. CDR3 sequence: CASSPGRDNEKLFF. CDR3 coding DNA: TGTGCCAGCTCACCAGGCAGGGATAATGAAAAACTGTTTTTT.

This clone was seen a single time. The chain employs TRBV7-8 and TRBJ2-5; D uncertain. CDR1 and CDR2 from the germline V gene are SGHVS and FQNEAQ. This CDR3 spans 14 amino acids. The V end lost 6 bases, the J end lost 2 bases, and 13 bases lay between the germline ends. The CDR3 here is CASRPSVAQETQYF. The DNA for the CDR3 is TGTGCCAGCAGGCCTTCGGTAGCACAAGAGACCCAGTACTTC.